These 8 T cell receptor beta chains were all obtained from the same sample, sequenced in a study of T-cell reconstitution after alpha-beta-depleted transplantation in children. It was with unique molecular identifiers that the TCRbeta library was prepared. TCRdb reprocessed the PCR reads via MiXCR and lists one record per CDR3 protein. The data hold just under 150,000 distinct CDR3 sequences, with 8.5% to 10% observed a single time. The source material was PBMCs, mostly from graft donor cells, sampled 180 days after TCRalphabeta/CD19-depleted stem cell transplant. Every receptor here comes from a female patient between 2 and 15 years old who had a stem cell transplant for congenital amegakaryocytic thrombocytopenia, so the T cells may come from the graft donor.

The V gene is TRBV11-2, the J gene TRBJ2-1, with D possibly being TRBD2 (6 bases). The germline gives CDR1 SGHAT, CDR2 FQNNGV. The length of the CDR3 is 15 residues. With 1 base removed from V and 8 bases from J, the gap between germline ends came to 15 bases. CDR3 sequence reads: CASSLGAGYLYEQFF. The CDR3 bases are TGTGCCAGCAGCTTAGGGGCGGGATACCTTTATGAGCAGTTCTTC.

This clonotype turned up a few times. The rearrangement joins TRBV7-8 to TRBJ2-7, with a weak D call TRBD1 (5 bases). V dropped 5 bases and J dropped 2 bases, with 22 bases sitting between them. The germline CDR1 and CDR2 sequences are SGHVS and FQNEAQ. This CDR3 is built from 17 residues. The CDR3 here is CASSPRGLGAITYEQYF. In DNA, the CDR3 is TGTGCCAGCAGCCCAAGGGGTCTAGGAGCTATTACCTACGAGCAGTACTTC.

A few counts support this clonotype. V is TRBV5-1 and J is TRBJ2-5; 7 nucleotides line up with TRBD1. This CDR3 contains 15 residues. V was clipped by 4 bases and J by 1 base; unmatched bases: 7. In germline, CDR1 is SGHRS, CDR2 YFSETQ. For the CDR3, the DNA is TGCGCCAGCAGCCACGACAGGGACATCCAAGAGACCCAGTACTTC. This encodes CASSHDRDIQETQYF.

This clonotype was seen only a few times. V gene TRBV18 combines with J gene TRBJ2-2; D not certain. V was cut by 4 bases and J by 2 bases, with 11 bases left in between. Germline lookup yields CDR1 KGHSH and CDR2 LQKENI. This CDR3 region has 15 residues. CDR3 in DNA: TGTGCCAGCTCACTTCGGCAGCCAAACACCGGGGAGCTGTTTTTT. Amino acid sequence: CASSLRQPNTGELFF.

In this sample, this clonotype turned up a few times. The genes are TRBV3-1 and TRBJ2-2; 12 bases map to TRBD1. Per the germline V gene, CDR1 is LGHDT and CDR2 is YNNKEL (reference sequence). The CDR3 spans 15 residues. Trimming at V came to 4 bases and at J to 7 bases, leaving 4 bases not matched to a gene. The CDR3 here is CASSPRDRGLGELFF. The DNA of the CDR3 is TGTGCCAGCAGCCCCCGGGACAGGGGGCTCGGGGAGCTGTTTTTT.

This clonotype was counted many times. The chain carries TRBV5-1 and TRBJ1-2; 7 nucleotides agree with TRBD1. The CDR3 is 16 amino acids. Germline V gene lookup returns CDR1 SGHRS and CDR2 YFSETQ. Trimming at V came to 2 bases and at J to 8 bases, leaving 15 bases not matched to a gene. CDR3 region: CASSLIGQQGMGGYTF. CDR3 coding DNA: TGCGCCAGCAGCTTAATCGGACAACAGGGGATGGGAGGCTACACCTTC.

This clonotype was counted many times. CDR3 loop: CASSLARARTDEKLFF. The CDR3 bases are TGTGCCAGCAGCTTAGCGAGGGCCAGAACCGATGAAAAACTGTTTTTT. This sequence joins TRBV7-8 and TRBJ1-4; no definite D call. The CDR3 is 16 amino acids. Germline loops: CDR1 SGHVS, CDR2 FQNEAQ. Trimming pared 0 bases from V and 6 bases from J, leaving 14 bases between.

The rearrangement joins TRBV5-1 to TRBJ2-7, with TRBD2 matching over 10 bases. The CDR3 totals 14 residues. The V segment lost 0 bases and the J segment 4 bases; nucleotides outside the gene matches: 1. CDR1 SGHRS and CDR2 YFSETQ come from the germline V gene. The CDR3 sequence: CASSLASGSYEQYF. CDR3 DNA sequence: TGCGCCAGCAGCTTGGCTAGCGGGAGTTACGAGCAGTACTTC. The whole variable domain, remainder taken from reference TRBV5-1 and TRBJ2-7, is KAGVTQTPRYLIKTRGQQVTLSCSPISGHRSVSWYQQTPGQGLQFLFEYFSETQRNKGNFPGRFSGRQFSNSRSEMNVSTLELGDSALYLCASSLASGSYEQYFGPGTRLTVT.